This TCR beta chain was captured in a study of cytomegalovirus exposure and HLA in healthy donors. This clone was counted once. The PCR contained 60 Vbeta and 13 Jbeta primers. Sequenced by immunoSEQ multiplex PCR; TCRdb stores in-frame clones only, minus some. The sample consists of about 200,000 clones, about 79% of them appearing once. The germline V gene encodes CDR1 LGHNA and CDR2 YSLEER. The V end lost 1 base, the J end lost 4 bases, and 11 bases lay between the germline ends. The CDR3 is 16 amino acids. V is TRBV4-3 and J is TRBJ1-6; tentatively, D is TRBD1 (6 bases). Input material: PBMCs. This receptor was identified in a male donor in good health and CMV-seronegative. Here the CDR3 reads CASSQGLQGYNSPLHF. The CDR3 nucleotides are TGCGCCAGCAGCCAAGGTCTCCAGGGGTATAATTCACCCCTCCACTTT.